The clone carrying this TCR beta chain was picked up a small number of times. The record originates from a study of blood T cell repertoires in COVID-19. Study summary: Acute-phase and convalescent COVID-19 samples originated in the United States, Italy and Spain. PBMCs, B-cell-depleted T cells, or T cells provided the cDNA or gDNA that made up the material.

As handled by the study authors: Amplified reference gene primers provided the basis for estimating nucleated cell counts. The protocol was immunoSEQ multiplex PCR, while the TCRdb copy is restricted to in-frame clones and leaves out a portion. That table supplies the V and J calls and clone size; D and trimming were determined from the DNA. The data hold 180,000 or so clones, with roughly 86% observed a single time. The CDR3 extends over 14 amino acids. V lost 2 bases and J lost 2, with 10 bases in between. Germline V gives CDR1 SEHNR, CDR2 FQNEAQ (reference sequence). This receptor was taken from a woman between 25 and 40 years old who had recovered from COVID-19. V is TRBV7-9 and J is TRBJ2-7; D gene uncertain. The specimen was PBMCs or T cells enriched from blood (not recorded which). The CDR3 loop reads CASSLSVKPYEQYF. DNA of the CDR3: TGTGCCAGCAGCTTATCCGTTAAGCCCTACGAGCAGTACTTC.